This T cell receptor beta chain was profiled in a study of blood T cell repertoires in COVID-19. Study at large: Samples taken during acute and convalescent COVID-19 were collected in the United States, Italy and Spain.

Original handling: Reference gene primer amplification yielded estimated nucleated cell counts. Assay used: immunoSEQ multiplex PCR; TCRdb lists only in-frame clones, some missing. D and trimming come from the DNA, and the V and J calls and clone size come from that table. The repertoire has around 220,000 clones, around 90% of them found once; the top ten carry approximately 2%. Participant-given clinical history determined each cohort assignment. V dropped 1 base and J dropped 1; count of bases not matched to a gene: 12. This CDR3 is 18 amino acids long. Germline-derived CDR1 and CDR2 are MGHRA and YSYEKL. In this sample, this clone turned up a few times.

V is TRBV4-1 and J is TRBJ1-1; 7 bases are a match to TRBD1. Sequencing was performed on PBMCs or T cells enriched from blood (not recorded which). The origin of this receptor is a woman under 30 who had recovered from COVID-19. CDR3 protein: CASSQVAGQLLKNTEAFF. In nucleotides, the CDR3 is TGCGCCAGCAGCCAAGTTGCGGGACAGCTTCTTAAGAACACTGAAGCTTTCTTT.